This T cell receptor (beta chain) was captured in a study of shared clonotypes between healthy human individuals. Profiled with immunoSEQ multiplex PCR; TCRdb holds only in-frame clones, not every one. The repertoire holds roughly 810,000 clones, with 96% as singletons. This CDR3 has 15 residues. V dropped 3 bases and J dropped 5 bases, with 17 bases sitting between them. Germline V gene lookup returns CDR1 SGDLS and CDR2 YYNGEE. Naivety among CD8 cells was defined by CD45RO negativity and positive CCR7 selection, thereby excluding terminally differentiated effector memory CD45RA+ cells. This chain uses TRBV9 with TRBJ1-1; the D gene is possibly TRBD1 (5 bases). The sequenced sample consisted of naive CD8+ T cells sorted from blood. The clonotype was recovered from a man under 40 in good health. CDR3 nucleotide sequence: TGTGCCAGCAGCGGGGGGGACTCACCGAGGACTGAAGCTTTCTTT. Encoded protein: CASSGGDSPRTEAFF.